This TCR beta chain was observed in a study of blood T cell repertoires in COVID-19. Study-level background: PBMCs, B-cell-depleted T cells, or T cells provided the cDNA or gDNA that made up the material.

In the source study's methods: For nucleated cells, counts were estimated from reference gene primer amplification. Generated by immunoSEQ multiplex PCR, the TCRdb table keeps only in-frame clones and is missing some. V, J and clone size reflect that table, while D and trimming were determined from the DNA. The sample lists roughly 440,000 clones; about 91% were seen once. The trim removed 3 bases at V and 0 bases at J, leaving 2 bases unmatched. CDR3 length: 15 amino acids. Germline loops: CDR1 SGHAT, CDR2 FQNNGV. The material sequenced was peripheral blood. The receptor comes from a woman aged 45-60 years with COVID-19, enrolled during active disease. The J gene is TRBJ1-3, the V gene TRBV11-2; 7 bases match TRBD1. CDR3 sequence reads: CASSFYRGSGNTIYF. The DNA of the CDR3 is TGTGCCAGCAGCTTCTACAGGGGCTCTGGAAACACCATATATTTT.